Sequencing of this T cell receptor beta chain was carried out in a study of T cell responses to AZD1222 COVID-19 vaccine. Study-wide context: Analyses pooled second doses at about 4 or about 12 weeks. Study observations and caveats: Spike-specific TCR breadth and depth rose after two AZD1222 doses.

Clones were sequenced by immunoSEQ multiplex PCR, and TCRdb holds only the in-frame ones, with some missing. This sample has around 100,000 clones, with 85% to 90% found just once. Regarding this clone: As yet, its antigen is unknown.

This receptor was identified in an adult in good health. Material: peripheral blood, obtained on day 0 of AZD1222 vaccination.

The CDR3 DNA sequence: TGTGCCAGTAGTACGTGGGATGAGCAGTTCTTC. Translated: CASSTWDEQFF. The chain combines TRBV19 with TRBJ2-1; D is unclear. The CDR3 loop spans 11 amino acids. Between the trimmed V and J ends, which lost 4 bases and 8 bases, there was a span of 6 bases. Germline V gene data show CDR1 as LNHDA and CDR2 as SQIVND (reference sequence).